The entry below describes one TCR beta chain. These data are taken from a study of blood T cell repertoires in COVID-19. Measured with immunoSEQ multiplex PCR; TCRdb has only the in-frame clones, and not every one. The data show about 110,000 clones, about 88% seen once. CDR1 and CDR2 from the germline V gene are KGHDR and SFDVKD. This CDR3 spans 15 amino acids. Trimming cost V 5 bases and J 4 bases; bases outside gene matches: 4. V and J are TRBV24-1 and TRBJ2-2; 9 bases map to TRBD2. Specimen: peripheral blood. This clonotype was sampled from a woman aged 45-59 years with acute or convalescent COVID-19. The CDR3 reads CATSVRSGSTGELFF. The CDR3 coding sequence is TGTGCCACCAGTGTCCGTAGCGGGAGCACCGGGGAGCTGTTTTTT.